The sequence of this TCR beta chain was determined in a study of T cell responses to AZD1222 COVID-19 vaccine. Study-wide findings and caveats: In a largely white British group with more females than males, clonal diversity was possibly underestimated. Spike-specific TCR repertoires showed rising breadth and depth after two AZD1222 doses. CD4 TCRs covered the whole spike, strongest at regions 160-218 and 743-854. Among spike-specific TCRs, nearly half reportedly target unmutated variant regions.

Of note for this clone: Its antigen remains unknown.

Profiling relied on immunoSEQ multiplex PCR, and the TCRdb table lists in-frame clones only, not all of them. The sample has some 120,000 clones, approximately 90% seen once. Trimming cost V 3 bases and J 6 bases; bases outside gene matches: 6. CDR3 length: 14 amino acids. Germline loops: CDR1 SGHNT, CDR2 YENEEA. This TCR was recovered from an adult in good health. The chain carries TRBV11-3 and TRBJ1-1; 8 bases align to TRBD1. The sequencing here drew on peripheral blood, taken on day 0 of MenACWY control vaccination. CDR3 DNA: TGTGCCAGCAGCTTCACAGGGGGACAGTCTGAAGCTTTCTTT. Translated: CASSFTGGQSEAFF.